This T cell receptor (beta chain) was sequenced for a study of tumor and adjacent non-tumor tissue in lung cancer. Looking at the study overall: Each sample yielded around 4.2 million productive TCRbeta reads on average. Study observations and caveats: Tumor TCR diversity, when higher, was linked to shorter survival. Significantly higher TCR diversity was found in tumor than normal lung. Top 100 clones took a larger repertoire share in normal lung.

Turning to this clonotype: Its antigen is as yet unknown.

The CDR3 covers 15 residues. In germline, CDR1 is SGHAT, CDR2 FQNNGV. Trimming took 5 bases from V and 4 from J, leaving 18 bases between them. TCRbeta libraries were built with three rounds of nested PCR, modified from ARM-PCR. TCRdb reprocessed the multiplex PCR reads with MiXCR, giving one entry per CDR3 protein. This sample has tens of thousands of distinct CDR3 sequences, with over 55% found just once. The template was RNA from unsorted bulk tissue. Sample: lung tumor tissue. The chain combines TRBV11-2 with TRBJ2-7; D possibly corresponds to TRBD2 (6 bases). The clonotype was recovered from a woman between 40 and 50 years old with non-small cell lung cancer. CDR3 DNA sequence: TGTGCCAGCAGCGTGTCTCGGGACTCATATTACGAGCAGTACTTC. This codes for CASSVSRDSYYEQYF.